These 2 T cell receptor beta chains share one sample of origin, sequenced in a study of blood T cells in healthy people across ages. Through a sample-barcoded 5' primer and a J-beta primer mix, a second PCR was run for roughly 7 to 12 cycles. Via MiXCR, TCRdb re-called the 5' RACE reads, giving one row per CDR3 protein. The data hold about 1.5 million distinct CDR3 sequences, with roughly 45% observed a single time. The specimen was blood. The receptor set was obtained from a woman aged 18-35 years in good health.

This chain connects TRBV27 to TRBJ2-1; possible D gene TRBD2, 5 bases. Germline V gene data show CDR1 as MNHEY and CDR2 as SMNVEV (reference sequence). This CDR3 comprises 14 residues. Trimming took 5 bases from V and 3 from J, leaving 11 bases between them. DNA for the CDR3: TGTGCCAGCAGTGTTGGGAGAGACTACAATGAGCAGTTCTTC. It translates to CASSVGRDYNEQFF.

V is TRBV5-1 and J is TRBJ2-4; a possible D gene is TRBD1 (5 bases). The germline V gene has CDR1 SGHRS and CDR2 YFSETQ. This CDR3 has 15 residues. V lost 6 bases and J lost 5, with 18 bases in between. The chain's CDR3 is CASNPTGSDENIQYF. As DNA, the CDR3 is TGCGCCAGCAACCCAACAGGATCAGACGAAAACATTCAGTACTTC.